These 30 T cell receptor beta chains originate from one sample sequenced in a study of T-cell reconstitution after alpha-beta-depleted transplantation in children. Preparing the TCRbeta library involved the use of unique molecular identifiers. TCRdb used MiXCR to reprocess the PCR reads, holding one entry per CDR3 protein. The sample records hundreds of thousands of distinct CDR3 sequences, under 12% being singletons. Sample: PBMCs from the stem cell graft donor, taken from the stem cell graft. The receptors were sampled from a human donor who donated a stem cell graft to a child with acute myeloid leukemia.

This clonotype has at least ten counts. The chain has TRBV29-1 and TRBJ1-2, with TRBD1 matching 8 bases. CDR1 and CDR2 (germline): SQVTM, ANQGSEA. Trimming removed 0 bases from V and 7 bases from J; junction bases left unmatched: 7. This CDR3 contains 14 residues. Here the CDR3 reads CSVEDRTGRSGYTF. DNA of the CDR3: TGCAGCGTTGAAGATAGGACAGGGCGGAGTGGCTACACCTTC.

The table lists this clonotype with many counts. This rearrangement joins TRBV29-1 to TRBJ2-3; D remains unclear. Trimming stripped 0 bases from V and 2 bases from J, with 9 bases between. The length of the CDR3 is 14 residues. Germline V gene data show CDR1 as SQVTM and CDR2 as ANQGSEA. CDR3 amino acids: CSVEDRRHTDTQYF. CDR3 nucleotides: TGCAGCGTTGAAGATCGACGGCACACAGATACGCAGTATTTT.

This clonotype was seen at least ten times. V gene TRBV6-5 combines with J gene TRBJ2-3, with 7 bases matching TRBD1. The J segment lost 6 bases and the V segment lost 5 bases, leaving 8 bases of the junction unmatched. This CDR3 has 14 residues. Per the germline V gene, CDR1 is MNHEY and CDR2 is SVGAGI. The CDR3 nucleotides are TGTGCCAGCAGTACTCCGACAGGGATGGATACGCAGTATTTT. This gives the protein CASSTPTGMDTQYF.

This clonotype was counted only a few times. This chain connects TRBV7-2 to TRBJ2-7; D not resolved. With 1 base removed from V and 3 bases from J, the gap between germline ends came to 7 bases. This CDR3 is built from 13 residues. Germline lookup yields CDR1 SGHTA and CDR2 FQGNSA. Here the CDR3 DNA reads TGTGCCAGCAGCTTAGGGTTCCGCTACGAGCAGTACTTC. This sequence encodes CASSLGFRYEQYF.

The chain employs TRBV10-3 and TRBJ2-7, with TRBD2 identical over 7 bases. This CDR3 region has 12 residues. The trim removed 11 bases at V and 4 bases at J, leaving 8 bases unmatched. Germline V lookup: CDR1 ENHRY, CDR2 SYGVKD. The CDR3 sequence is CAPGGGSYEQYF. The CDR3 region has the DNA TGTGCCCCAGGTGGCGGGAGTTACGAGCAGTACTTC.

This clonotype appeared many times. The CDR3 sequence: CASSPGLAASYEQYF. The CDR3 nucleotides read TGTGCCAGCAGCCCCGGACTAGCGGCCTCCTACGAGCAGTACTTC. The chain carries TRBV14 and TRBJ2-7, with 10 bases matching TRBD2. J gave up 0 bases and V 4 bases, and 3 bases lay outside the gene matches. The CDR3 totals 15 residues. CDR1 and CDR2 (germline): SGHDN, FVKESK.

This clonotype was picked up many times. The rearrangement uses TRBV7-3 and TRBJ2-1, with 7 bases matching TRBD2. The CDR3 length is 13 residues. V was clipped by 4 bases and J by 9 bases; unmatched bases: 6. In germline, CDR1 is SGHTA, CDR2 FQGTGA. As DNA, the CDR3 is TGTGCCAGCAGCTCCCAGCGGGAAGGTGAGCAGTTCTTC. It codes for CASSSQREGEQFF. Based on the CDR3 plus reference TRBV7-3 and TRBJ2-1, the full variable domain is GAGVSQTPSNKVTEKGKYVELRCDPISGHTALYWYRQSLGQGPEFLIYFQGTGAADDSGLPNDRFFAVRPEGSVSTLKIQRTERGDSAVYLCASSSQREGEQFFGPGTRLTVL.

A few counts support this clonotype. This chain links TRBV29-1 with TRBJ2-5; no firm D call. This CDR3 contains 11 residues. CDR1 is SQVTM and CDR2 is ANQGSEA in the germline V gene. V was pared by 8 bases and J by 5 bases, with 12 bases between. CDR3 coding DNA: TGCAGCTTCCCGCAAGGGGAGACCCAGTACTTC. Its protein product is CSFPQGETQYF. Full variable domain (remainder filled in from reference TRBV29-1 and TRBJ2-5): SAVISQKPSRDICQRGTSLTIQCQVDSQVTMMFWYRQQPGQSLTLIATANQGSEATYESGFVIDKFPISRPNLTFSTLTVSNMSPEDSSIYLCSFPQGETQYFGPGTRLLVL.

The V gene is TRBV20-1, the J gene TRBJ2-5; 12 bases fit TRBD2. Germline-derived CDR1 and CDR2 are DFQATT and SNEGSKA (reference sequence). The CDR3 loop spans 16 amino acids. Losses at the gene ends were 1 base for V and 4 bases for J; bases not matched to a gene: 7. The CDR3 protein is CSARGRLAGGSETQYF. The CDR3 bases are TGCAGTGCTAGAGGCCGGCTAGCGGGAGGGTCAGAGACCCAGTACTTC.

This clonotype has just a few counts. The chain joins TRBV20-1 to TRBJ1-2; TRBD1 aligns across 12 bases. CDR3 length: 13 residues. Trimming took 3 bases from V and 6 from J; bases not matched to a gene: 2. In germline, CDR1 is DFQATT, CDR2 SNEGSKA (reference sequence). The CDR3: CSASGTGGHGYTF. In DNA, the CDR3 is TGCAGTGCTAGTGGGACAGGGGGCCATGGCTACACCTTC.

This chain links TRBV20-1 with TRBJ2-5, with 7 nucleotides matching TRBD1. V shed 1 base and J 5 bases; nucleotides not matched to a gene: 10. This CDR3 has 15 residues. Germline values: CDR1 DFQATT, CDR2 SNEGSKA (reference sequence). CDR3 sequence: CSARGDSSKRETQYF. The CDR3 nucleotides are TGCAGTGCTAGAGGGGACAGCTCAAAACGGGAGACCCAGTACTTC.

At least ten counts were recorded for this clonotype. The chain recombines TRBV6-2 or TRBV6-3 with TRBJ2-3; 7 positions agree with TRBD1. The germline V gene has CDR1 MNHEY and CDR2 SVGEGT. After removal of 8 bases from V and 3 bases from J, the junction contained 8 bases not matched to a gene. CDR3 size: 14 residues. Here the CDR3 DNA reads TGTGCCAGCGACAGGGATCCGACGACAGATACGCAGTATTTT. Protein product: CASDRDPTTDTQYF.

The chain uses TRBV20-1 and TRBJ2-1; D is possibly TRBD2 (5 bases). Trimming left V 0 bases short and J 0 bases short, with 12 bases between. The CDR3 loop spans 16 amino acids. Germline CDR1 DFQATT, CDR2 SNEGSKA (reference sequence). CDR3 DNA sequence: TGCAGTGCTAGAGACCCCTTTGGGAGCTCCTACAATGAGCAGTTCTTC. Protein: CSARDPFGSSYNEQFF.

This clonotype was seen many times. This rearrangement joins TRBV20-1 to TRBJ2-1, with 9 bases lining up with TRBD1. V was clipped by 5 bases and J by 9 bases; unmatched bases: 11. Germline V gene sequence: CDR1 DFQATT, CDR2 SNEGSKA (reference sequence). This CDR3 has 14 amino acids. The CDR3 here is CSARQGGLTSEQFF. As DNA, the CDR3 is TGCAGTGCTCGACAGGGGGGTTTGACTTCTGAGCAGTTCTTC.

The table lists this clonotype with a few counts. The chain has TRBV5-1 and TRBJ1-1, with 7 bases fitting TRBD1. The CDR3 spans 17 residues. The V and J ends lost 3 bases and 3 bases, in that order; junction bases with no gene match: 14. Germline lookup yields CDR1 SGHRS and CDR2 YFSETQ. The CDR3 nucleotides read TGCGCCAGCAGCTCGGGACAGCTTTCATTCGAACACACTGAAGCTTTCTTT. Translated, it gives CASSSGQLSFEHTEAFF. Drawing the rest from reference TRBV5-1 and TRBJ1-1, the complete variable domain is KAGVTQTPRYLIKTRGQQVTLSCSPISGHRSVSWYQQTPGQGLQFLFEYFSETQRNKGNFPGRFSGRQFSNSRSEMNVSTLELGDSALYLCASSSGQLSFEHTEAFFGQGTRLTVV.

This clonotype has only a few counts. This chain links TRBV12-3 or TRBV12-4 with TRBJ2-7, with D hard to call. The length of the CDR3 is 14 residues. Trimming removed 4 bases at V and 2 bases at J, with 12 bases between. CDR3 region: CASSWARVAYEQYF. CDR3 sequence (DNA): TGTGCCAGCAGTTGGGCCAGAGTTGCCTACGAGCAGTACTTC.

This clonotype was seen repeatedly, ten times or more. The V gene is TRBV4-2, the J gene TRBJ2-1; 9 positions match TRBD2. Germline values: CDR1 LGHNA, CDR2 YNFKEQ. This CDR3 contains 16 residues. Trimming removed 5 bases from V and 9 bases from J; junction bases left unmatched: 14. The CDR3, as DNA: TGTGCCAGCAGCTTGAGTGGCGGGAGGGTATCGGCTGAGCAGTTCTTC. Its protein product is CASSLSGGRVSAEQFF.

The DNA of the CDR3 is TGTGCCAGCAGCTTAGGAGGTGTAGGGGACTATGGCTACACCTTC. It is translated as CASSLGGVGDYGYTF. The rearrangement joins TRBV7-9 to TRBJ1-2; maybe TRBD1 (5 bases). Per the germline V gene, CDR1 is SEHNR and CDR2 is FQNEAQ (reference sequence). Between the trimmed V and J ends, which lost 1 base and 3 bases, there was a span of 12 bases. The CDR3 extends over 15 amino acids.

As to this clonotype: This may come from a read error, since a much larger clone is one base off. The chain employs TRBV6-1 and TRBJ2-3, with 9 bases aligning to TRBD2. This CDR3 has 15 residues. In germline, CDR1 is MNHNS, CDR2 SASEGT. CDR3 sequence reads: CASRNIAGVTDTQCF. CDR3 nucleotide sequence: TGTGCCAGCAGGAATATAGCGGGAGTGACAGATACGCAGTGTTTT.

Here the CDR3 DNA reads TGTGCCAGCAGCTACCAACTAAACACCCTGCCCGGGGAGCTGTTTTTT. The encoded protein is CASSYQLNTLPGELFF. The genes are TRBV7-9 and TRBJ2-2; D uncertain. V was pared by 4 bases and J by 6 bases, with 18 bases between. This CDR3 is built from 16 residues. CDR1 is SEHNR, CDR2 FQNEAQ, per germline (reference sequence).

This clonotype was observed at least ten times. J is TRBJ2-2 and V is TRBV4-3, with 9 bases fitting TRBD2. Germline V CDR1 and CDR2: LGHNA, YSLEER. Germline trimming cut 0 bases from V and 4 bases from J; bases unmatched to any gene: 6. The CDR3 spans 17 residues. The CDR3 DNA reads as TGCGCCAGCAGCCAAGATCTAAGCGGGAGGCTCACCGGGGAGCTGTTTTTT. This sequence encodes CASSQDLSGRLTGELFF.

This chain connects TRBV20-1 to TRBJ2-4; tentatively, D is TRBD1 (5 bases). Trimming took off 6 bases at V and 3 bases at J, with 18 bases between the two ends. The CDR3 has 15 residues. Per the germline V gene, CDR1 is DFQATT and CDR2 is SNEGSKA (reference sequence). The CDR3 region is CSARAQGKDKNIQYF. CDR3 nucleotide sequence: TGCAGTGCCAGGGCGCAGGGAAAGGACAAAAACATTCAGTACTTC.

V gene TRBV19 combines with J gene TRBJ2-1; 11 bases fit TRBD1. The germline V gene encodes CDR1 LNHDA and CDR2 SQIVND (reference sequence). This CDR3 is 14 amino acids long. The V segment lost 7 bases and the J segment 8 bases; nucleotides outside the gene matches: 7. CDR3 bases: TGTGCCAGTACAGGACAGGGGGCAGTAGATGAGCAGTTCTTC. Translated, it gives CASTGQGAVDEQFF.

This chain uses TRBV7-2 with TRBJ2-3, with 8 nucleotides matching TRBD2. V was pared by 3 bases and J by 5 bases, with 7 bases of the junction left unmatched. CDR3 length: 15 residues. From germline, CDR1 is SGHTA and CDR2 FQGNSA. CDR3 region: CASSLGTSRGDTQYF. The CDR3 region has the DNA TGTGCCAGCAGCTTGGGGACTAGTAGGGGAGATACGCAGTATTTT.

This clonotype was detected ten times or more. V usage is TRBV15 and J usage is TRBJ2-4; 9 bases are shared with TRBD2. This CDR3 is 18 amino acids long. V lost 1 base and J lost 0; bases outside the gene matches: 7. Germline values: CDR1 LNHNV, CDR2 YYDKDF (reference sequence). CDR3 nucleotides: TGTGCCACCAGCAGAGGGACTAGCGCGGGACTAGCCAAAAACATTCAGTACTTC. It codes for CATSRGTSAGLAKNIQYF.

Only a few counts were recorded for this clonotype. The chain recombines TRBV29-1 with TRBJ1-2; possibly TRBD1 for D (6 bases). Trimming removed 5 bases from V and 2 bases from J, with 15 bases in between. This CDR3 is 14 amino acids long. Germline CDR1 reads SQVTM; CDR2 reads ANQGSEA. CDR3 loop: CSVPLPDSNYGYTF. CDR3 nucleotide sequence: TGCAGCGTTCCACTCCCGGACAGCAACTATGGCTACACCTTC.

At least ten counts were recorded for this clonotype. The rearrangement joins TRBV29-1 to TRBJ1-1, with 10 positions matching TRBD1. The CDR3 has 14 residues. The germline CDR1 and CDR2 sequences are SQVTM and ANQGSEA. With 4 bases clipped from V and 4 bases from J, the junction kept 6 bases outside the gene matches. CDR3 residues: CSVVGGQGSTEAFF. CDR3 sequence (DNA): TGCAGCGTTGTGGGGGGACAGGGGAGCACTGAAGCTTTCTTT. Full variable domain (remainder filled in from reference TRBV29-1 and TRBJ1-1): SAVISQKPSRDICQRGTSLTIQCQVDSQVTMMFWYRQQPGQSLTLIATANQGSEATYESGFVIDKFPISRPNLTFSTLTVSNMSPEDSSIYLCSVVGGQGSTEAFFGQGTRLTVV.

This clonotype was found many times. This chain uses TRBV14 with TRBJ2-7, with D perhaps TRBD2 (6 bases). This CDR3 region has 13 residues. Germline CDR1 SGHDN, CDR2 FVKESK. V was clipped by 4 bases and J by 5 bases, with 12 bases between them. This CDR3 is CASSLRTTDEQYF. The CDR3 nucleotides read TGTGCCAGCAGCCTCCGGACTACGGACGAGCAGTACTTC.

This clonotype was detected ten times or more. The rearrangement uses TRBV13 and TRBJ2-7, with TRBD2 matching 7 bases. The germline CDR1 and CDR2 sequences are PRHDT and FYEKMQ (reference sequence). The V and J ends lost 5 bases and 6 bases, in that order; junction bases with no gene match: 10. This CDR3 contains 14 residues. CDR3 DNA: TGTGCCAGCAGCATATCCCCTACGGGAGGCGAGCAGTACTTC. This encodes CASSISPTGGEQYF.

In its sample, this clonotype was seen many times. The rearrangement joins TRBV7-2 to TRBJ2-1; a possible D gene is TRBD2 (5 bases). CDR3 length equals 15 residues. V was pared by 3 bases and J by 0 bases, with 9 bases between. Germline V gene data show CDR1 as SGHTA and CDR2 as FQGNSA. This chain's CDR3 is CASSLFLASYNEQFF. CDR3 in DNA: TGTGCCAGCAGCTTGTTTCTAGCCTCCTACAATGAGCAGTTCTTC.